The T cell receptor (beta chain) under discussion was sequenced for a study of blood T cells in healthy people across ages. A second PCR, run for about 7 to 12 cycles, used a sample-barcoded 5' primer plus a J-beta primer mix. A template-switch adaptor containing 12 random nucleotides labeled each cDNA molecule. TCRdb reprocessed the 5' RACE reads via MiXCR and lists one record per CDR3 protein. The top ten hold roughly 7.7% of the sample, which has around 1,500,000 distinct CDR3 sequences, about 40% seen once. The length of the CDR3 is 15 residues. CDR1 and CDR2 (germline): DFQATT, SNEGSKA (reference sequence). V dropped 5 bases and J dropped 2; count of bases not matched to a gene: 10. This clonotype has only a few counts. The antigen is undetermined. Study results and caveats: Diversity estimates from one million T cells were considered underestimates. CMV status of donors was unknown, possibly confounding expanded clonotype changes.

Sequenced: blood. This receptor was identified in a woman aged 18-30 years in good health. This chain connects TRBV20-1 to TRBJ2-3; 7 bases are shared with TRBD1. The CDR3 sequence: CSAFGRDRFTDTQYF. The CDR3 bases are TGCAGTGCTTTCGGCCGGGACAGATTCACAGATACGCAGTATTTT.